These T cell receptor beta chains were read from a single sample in a study of long-term antiretroviral therapy in people with HIV. The data were produced by immunoSEQ multiplex PCR, yet TCRdb's version contains in-frame clones alone and is incomplete. This table holds about 35,000 clones, about four fifths found once. The input for sequencing was unsorted PBMCs, taken 3 years after starting antiretroviral therapy. These receptors originate from a middle-aged man with HIV. Both conserved end residues are part of each CDR3. The D gene is left open where the match is weak. The size field is filled for only some rows; it gives once, few, many or a size class.

v_call: TRBV19; j_call: TRBJ1-2; clone_size: -; d_call: -; cdr3_nt: TGTGCCAGTAGTATAGGGGCGGCGGGCTACACCTTC; cdr3_aa: CASSIGAAGYTF
v_call: TRBV6-6; j_call: TRBJ2-3; clone_size: -; d_call: TRBD1; cdr3_nt: TGTGCCAGCAGGTCCCGGGACAGGGGAACAGATACGCAGTATTTT; cdr3_aa: CASRSRDRGTDTQYF
v_call: TRBV18; j_call: TRBJ2-7; clone_size: -; d_call: -; cdr3_nt: TGTGCCAGCTCACCAACGAAAGTTTCCTACGAGCAGTACTTC; cdr3_aa: CASSPTKVSYEQYF
v_call: TRBV21-1; j_call: TRBJ2-7; clone_size: few; d_call: -; cdr3_nt: TGTGCCAGCAGCATGACCGGGACAGGGACCGACGAGCAGTACTTC; cdr3_aa: CASSMTGTGTDEQYF
v_call: TRBV6-5; j_call: TRBJ1-1; clone_size: -; d_call: -; cdr3_nt: TGTGCCAGCAGTTACTCGGGAGGCCCCTTGGGGGGTGAAGCTTTCTTT; cdr3_aa: CASSYSGGPLGGEAFF
v_call: TRBV4-2; j_call: TRBJ1-5; clone_size: -; d_call: -; cdr3_nt: TGTGCCAGCAGCCTTCAGGACGGGGGGCGGTGGAGCAATCAGCCCCAGCATTTT; cdr3_aa: CASSLQDGGRWSNQPQHF
v_call: TRBV4-2; j_call: TRBJ1-5; clone_size: few; d_call: -; cdr3_nt: TGTGCCAGCAGCCAGGGGTTCAATCAGCCCCAGCATTTT; cdr3_aa: CASSQGFNQPQHF
v_call: TRBV19; j_call: TRBJ1-5; clone_size: -; d_call: -; cdr3_nt: TGTGCCAGTGACGAGGGACGGAACAATCAGCCCCAGCATTTT; cdr3_aa: CASDEGRNNQPQHF
v_call: TRBV5-1; j_call: TRBJ2-2; clone_size: once; d_call: TRBD1; cdr3_nt: TGCGCCAGCAGCTTAACAGGGGCCGGGGAGCTGTTTTTT; cdr3_aa: CASSLTGAGELFF
v_call: TRBV19; j_call: TRBJ1-2; clone_size: -; d_call: -; cdr3_nt: TGTGCCAGTAGTATCCTCGGGGCTGATGGCTACACCTTC; cdr3_aa: CASSILGADGYTF
v_call: TRBV2; j_call: TRBJ1-5; clone_size: -; d_call: -; cdr3_nt: TGTGCCAGCAGTTATTTAGTCGGTGGGAATCAGCCCCAGCATTTT; cdr3_aa: CASSYLVGGNQPQHF
v_call: TRBV5-6; j_call: TRBJ2-3; clone_size: -; d_call: TRBD2; cdr3_nt: TGTGCCAGCAGCTTAGGCGGGAGAGGGCCCGATACGCAGTATTTT; cdr3_aa: CASSLGGRGPDTQYF
v_call: TRBV29-1; j_call: TRBJ2-3; clone_size: -; d_call: -; cdr3_nt: TGCAGCGTTGAAAAGGGGAGCACAGATACGCAGTATTTT; cdr3_aa: CSVEKGSTDTQYF
v_call: TRBV2; j_call: TRBJ2-3; clone_size: once; d_call: -; cdr3_nt: TGTGCCAGCAGTGAACTATCAAACACAGATACGCAGTATTTT; cdr3_aa: CASSELSNTDTQYF
v_call: TRBV9; j_call: TRBJ1-3; clone_size: -; d_call: -; cdr3_nt: TGTGCCAGCAGCACAGCCCTCCGACACGACTCTGGAAACACCATATATTTT; cdr3_aa: CASSTALRHDSGNTIYF
v_call: TRBV19; j_call: TRBJ2-7; clone_size: -; d_call: -; cdr3_nt: TGTGCCAGTAGACGATCCCCGGAACGTTTCTACGAGCAGTACTTC; cdr3_aa: CASRRSPERFYEQYF
v_call: TRBV4-2; j_call: TRBJ1-1; clone_size: -; d_call: -; cdr3_nt: TGTGCCAGCAGTGTGATTAGGAACACTGAAGCTTTCTTT; cdr3_aa: CASSVIRNTEAFF
v_call: TRBV7-8; j_call: TRBJ2-2; clone_size: -; d_call: -; cdr3_nt: TGTGCCAGCAGCCCCGAGGCGATCACCGGGGAGCTGTTTTTT; cdr3_aa: CASSPEAITGELFF
v_call: TRBV15; j_call: TRBJ1-2; clone_size: -; d_call: -; cdr3_nt: TGTGCCACCAGCAGAGATAGGGGGGGGGCCACACGGGGCTACACCTTC; cdr3_aa: CATSRDRGGATRGYTF
v_call: TRBV4-3; j_call: TRBJ2-3; clone_size: -; d_call: -; cdr3_nt: TGCGCCAGCAGCCAAGATGTCGGCAGGGTTGATGGCACAGATACGCAGTATTTT; cdr3_aa: CASSQDVGRVDGTDTQYF
v_call: TRBV7-9; j_call: TRBJ2-1; clone_size: -; d_call: -; cdr3_nt: TGTGCCAGCAGCTTACCGGGCCAGCAGGGCGAGCAGTTCTTC; cdr3_aa: CASSLPGQQGEQFF
v_call: TRBV7-2; j_call: TRBJ2-7; clone_size: once; d_call: -; cdr3_nt: TGTGTCAGCAGCTTAAGAGACGGGGCGCGGGAAAGGTACGAGCAGTACTTC; cdr3_aa: CVSSLRDGARERYEQYF
v_call: TRBV28; j_call: TRBJ2-7; clone_size: few; d_call: -; cdr3_nt: TGTGCCAGCAGTTCCGTCACTTACGAGCAGTACTTC; cdr3_aa: CASSSVTYEQYF
v_call: TRBV29-1; j_call: TRBJ2-7; clone_size: -; d_call: -; cdr3_nt: TGCAGCGTCATGGGGGGGCTCGAGCAGTACTTC; cdr3_aa: CSVMGGLEQYF
v_call: TRBV4-3; j_call: TRBJ1-1; clone_size: -; d_call: TRBD1; cdr3_nt: TGCGCCAGCGGAATGGACAGGGACACTGAAGCTTTCTTT; cdr3_aa: CASGMDRDTEAFF
v_call: TRBV13; j_call: TRBJ1-1; clone_size: medium-sized; d_call: -; cdr3_nt: TGTGCCAGCAGCCAAGACACTGAAGCTTTCTTT; cdr3_aa: CASSQDTEAFF
v_call: TRBV5-1; j_call: TRBJ2-7; clone_size: -; d_call: -; cdr3_nt: TGCGCCAGCAGCCCAGTGGACGTCTCCTACGAGCAGTACTTC; cdr3_aa: CASSPVDVSYEQYF
v_call: TRBV19; j_call: TRBJ1-2; clone_size: few; d_call: TRBD1; cdr3_nt: TGTGCCAGTAGTATACTCGGACAGGTGGCTGGCTACACCTTC; cdr3_aa: CASSILGQVAGYTF
v_call: TRBV5-4; j_call: TRBJ2-7; clone_size: -; d_call: -; cdr3_nt: TGTGCCAGCAGTTCCCCGTCAGCGGACTCCTACGAGCAGTACTTC; cdr3_aa: CASSSPSADSYEQYF
v_call: TRBV6-6; j_call: TRBJ2-5; clone_size: -; d_call: -; cdr3_nt: TGTGCCAGCAGGAAAGGGGAGACCCAGTACTTC; cdr3_aa: CASRKGETQYF
v_call: TRBV6-6; j_call: TRBJ2-7; clone_size: once; d_call: TRBD1; cdr3_nt: TGTGCCAGCATTTATGGGGGACAGGGTGCCTACGAGCAGTACTTC; cdr3_aa: CASIYGGQGAYEQYF
v_call: TRBV27; j_call: TRBJ1-2; clone_size: -; d_call: -; cdr3_nt: TGTGCCAGCAGTCCAAATACCCCCCCCCGGGGGGGCTATGGCTACACCTTC; cdr3_aa: CASSPNTPPRGGYGYTF
v_call: TRBV5-4; j_call: TRBJ2-7; clone_size: -; d_call: TRBD2; cdr3_nt: TGTGCCAGCAGTATGCGGGGGATGAACGAGCAGTACTTC; cdr3_aa: CASSMRGMNEQYF
v_call: TRBV4-3; j_call: TRBJ1-4; clone_size: -; d_call: TRBD1; cdr3_nt: TGCGCCAGCAGCCGGGGACAGGGGAAAGGTGAAAAACTGTTTTTT; cdr3_aa: CASSRGQGKGEKLFF
v_call: TRBV6-1; j_call: TRBJ2-4; clone_size: few; d_call: -; cdr3_nt: TGTGCCAGCAGCCGAAGGGCGGAGGGACACCAGTACTTC; cdr3_aa: CASSRRAEGHQYF
v_call: TRBV13; j_call: TRBJ2-7; clone_size: -; d_call: TRBD2; cdr3_nt: TGTGCCAGCAGGAGCGGGAACTACGAGCAGTACTTC; cdr3_aa: CASRSGNYEQYF
v_call: TRBV11-2; j_call: TRBJ2-5; clone_size: -; d_call: TRBD2; cdr3_nt: TGTGCCAGCAGCGCTCTGGGACTAGCGGGAATCGACCAGTACTTC; cdr3_aa: CASSALGLAGIDQYF
v_call: TRBV7-9; j_call: TRBJ1-6; clone_size: -; d_call: TRBD1; cdr3_nt: TGTGCCAGCAGCCCGTGGAGGACAGGGACGCATTCACCCCTCCACTTT; cdr3_aa: CASSPWRTGTHSPLHF
v_call: TRBV5-5; j_call: TRBJ2-7; clone_size: few; d_call: -; cdr3_nt: TGTGCCAGCAGCCCCCGGACGGGGTCAGAAGGTTACGAGCAGTACTTC; cdr3_aa: CASSPRTGSEGYEQYF
v_call: TRBV4-3; j_call: TRBJ2-5; clone_size: -; d_call: TRBD2; cdr3_nt: TGCGCCAGCAGCCAAGTGACTAGCGGGGCCGAGACCCAGTACTTC; cdr3_aa: CASSQVTSGAETQYF
v_call: TRBV27; j_call: TRBJ1-2; clone_size: few; d_call: TRBD1; cdr3_nt: TGTGCCAGCAGTTCCTATGGACAGGCTCTGTATGGCTACACCTTC; cdr3_aa: CASSSYGQALYGYTF
v_call: TRBV25-1; j_call: TRBJ1-1; clone_size: -; d_call: TRBD1; cdr3_nt: TGTGCCAGCAGTGCCGGGACAGGGGTAGAAGCTTTCTTT; cdr3_aa: CASSAGTGVEAFF
v_call: TRBV9; j_call: TRBJ2-5; clone_size: -; d_call: -; cdr3_nt: TGTGCCAGCAGCGTAGGCCCTAGCTCGGAGACCCAGTACTTC; cdr3_aa: CASSVGPSSETQYF
v_call: TRBV5-1; j_call: TRBJ2-1; clone_size: -; d_call: -; cdr3_nt: TGCGCCAGCAGCTTATCAACACAGGGCTACAATGAGCAGTTCTTC; cdr3_aa: CASSLSTQGYNEQFF
v_call: TRBV9; j_call: TRBJ2-5; clone_size: -; d_call: TRBD2; cdr3_nt: TGTGCCAGCAGCGTAGAGGGCGGGGGGGTCCCAGAGACCCAGTACTTC; cdr3_aa: CASSVEGGGVPETQYF
v_call: TRBV28; j_call: TRBJ2-1; clone_size: once; d_call: -; cdr3_nt: TGTGCCACCCTTGGGACTTCCCCTAGTGAGCAGTTCTTC; cdr3_aa: CATLGTSPSEQFF
v_call: TRBV2; j_call: TRBJ1-5; clone_size: -; d_call: -; cdr3_nt: TGTGCCAGCAGTGCTACAGGGCCGTATAGCAATCAGCCCCAGCATTTT; cdr3_aa: CASSATGPYSNQPQHF
v_call: TRBV10-1; j_call: TRBJ2-1; clone_size: -; d_call: TRBD1; cdr3_nt: TGCGCCAGCAGTGTAGCCGGACAGGGGTACAATGAGCAGTTCTTC; cdr3_aa: CASSVAGQGYNEQFF
v_call: TRBV4-1; j_call: TRBJ2-7; clone_size: once; d_call: TRBD1; cdr3_nt: TGCGCCAGCAGCCAAGGACCGGGACAGTTCTCCTACGAGCAGTACTTC; cdr3_aa: CASSQGPGQFSYEQYF
v_call: TRBV27; j_call: TRBJ2-1; clone_size: -; d_call: -; cdr3_nt: TGTGCCAGCAGCCATCCTTCCTGGGGTGAGCAGTTCTTC; cdr3_aa: CASSHPSWGEQFF
v_call: TRBV19; j_call: TRBJ1-6; clone_size: -; d_call: -; cdr3_nt: TGTGCCAGTAGTATAGATGGAAGGTTCTCACCCCTCCACTTT; cdr3_aa: CASSIDGRFSPLHF
v_call: TRBV5-4; j_call: TRBJ2-3; clone_size: -; d_call: -; cdr3_nt: TGTGCCAGCAGCGACGGGATGACAGTTGGCTTATTT; cdr3_aa: CASSDGMTVGLF
v_call: TRBV28; j_call: TRBJ1-1; clone_size: -; d_call: -; cdr3_nt: TGTGCCAGCACGTCGGGTCCGGGACAAGCTTTCTTT; cdr3_aa: CASTSGPGQAFF
v_call: TRBV2; j_call: TRBJ2-2; clone_size: -; d_call: -; cdr3_nt: TGTGCCAGCAGTGCGGCAACACATCTCACCGGGGAGCTGTTTTTT; cdr3_aa: CASSAATHLTGELFF
v_call: TRBV11-3; j_call: TRBJ1-1; clone_size: -; d_call: -; cdr3_nt: TGTGCCAGCAGCTACTCAACTAACACTGAAGCTTTCTTT; cdr3_aa: CASSYSTNTEAFF
v_call: TRBV27; j_call: TRBJ2-1; clone_size: -; d_call: TRBD2; cdr3_nt: TGTGCCAGCAGCCTAGGGGTAGCGGGAGTACAGGAGCAGTTCTTC; cdr3_aa: CASSLGVAGVQEQFF
v_call: TRBV5-1; j_call: TRBJ2-7; clone_size: -; d_call: -; cdr3_nt: TGCGCCAGCAGCTTGATTTACTCCTACGAGCAGTACTTC; cdr3_aa: CASSLIYSYEQYF
v_call: TRBV5-1; j_call: TRBJ2-7; clone_size: once; d_call: -; cdr3_nt: TGCGCCAGCACTGGAGGGCCCTCCTACGAGCAGTACTTC; cdr3_aa: CASTGGPSYEQYF
v_call: TRBV10-3; j_call: TRBJ1-6; clone_size: -; d_call: TRBD1; cdr3_nt: TGTGCCATCAGCCTGACAGGGGATCCGTATAATTCACCCCTCCACTTT; cdr3_aa: CAISLTGDPYNSPLHF